This T cell receptor (beta chain) stems from a study of T cells in localized non-small cell lung cancer (dated by TCRdb to 2018 to 2020). In terms of the full investigation: T cell repertoires of approximately 250 early-stage NSCLC patients were analyzed, with tumors being compared against uninvolved tumor-adjacent lungs. The cohort comprised some 240 treatment-naïve NSCLC patients with resected, localized lung tumors. NSCLC patients had a mean age of approximately 70 years, and 120 to 150 were male and more than 90 female. Broad study findings and their caveats: Longer overall survival was associated with higher T cell density in blood, whereas shorter survival was associated with higher clonality in adjacent lung. Because of the exploratory design, TCR variables were selected using unadjusted p-values without false-discovery rate correction. The highest T cell clonality was observed in uninvolved tumor-adjacent lung, where clonality exceeded that of tumor, suggesting that antigenic responses were more focused in uninvolved tumor-adjacent lung. Because multi-region tumor sequencing was not performed, intratumor heterogeneity could not be ruled out. A median of approximately 50 of the top 100 tumor clones turned up in the paired uninvolved adjacent lung, and around 27 of those clones also ranked among the top 100 of that same adjacent lung.

The immunoSEQ Assay was used to sequence TCR beta CDR3 regions from DNA. As for the authors' bioinformatics: T cell density was computed as TCR beta template counts normalized to usable DNA estimated by amplifying housekeeping genes. Richness was estimated with the preseqR package, extrapolating to 400,000 templates for PBMC samples and 120,000 templates for tissue samples. Clonality was defined by subtracting Pielou's evenness from one. To identify tissue-enriched TCRs, differential abundance testing was run on productive amino-acid clonotypes with a minimum total count of 5 and an alpha of 0.1. The Jaccard Index and the Morisita Overlap Index were used to quantify repertoire overlap between compartments. GLIPH clustered TCR beta CDR3s with public tetramer-defined viral CDR3s; viral motifs required at least three viral sequences plus V-gene enrichment. TCRdb obtained this table from immuneACCESS and retained in-frame rearrangements with V and J assigned. These tables miss some clones; where compared with another copy, unresolved V genes account for less than half of the shortfall, and the remainder is unexplained. V, J and clone size derive from that table, while D and trimming were established from the DNA sequence. The sample table records under 30,000 clones; less than 90% of these occur just once. The ten largest clones represent about 14% of the sample.

The V and J ends are trimmed by 2 bases and 3 bases, leaving 13 bases between them. The CDR1 and CDR2 encoded by the germline V gene (reference sequence) are GTSNPN and SVGIG. Taken from cysteine to phenylalanine, the CDR3 has 15 residues. The sequence is cut down to CDR3 DNA, 45 bases in frame from base 1. Of note for this clone: Its antigen is still unknown. Per-nucleotide qualities are absent, and no much larger clonotype sits a single base away.

At diagnosis, tumor, uninvolved tumor-adjacent lung and peripheral blood were collected and then preserved as a mix of FFPE and fresh-frozen material. Blood samples were analyzed as peripheral blood mononuclear cells for TCR repertoire profiling. The chain was built from TRBV30 and TRBJ1-4; TRBD1 is perhaps the D gene, given 5 matching bases. The sequence came from a female donor over 55 with stage I lung adenocarcinoma. The material was peripheral blood, obtained before any cancer treatment. The DNA sequence follows: TGTGCCTGGAGTCTCACGGGGCGGCCTAATGAAAAACTGTTTTTT. This translates into CAWSLTGRPNEKLFF.